The source of this T cell receptor beta chain is a study of PD-1 blockade in classical Hodgkin lymphoma. Study-wide results and limits: Sources of repertoire differences remain undefined, possibly disease activity or prior therapy. Healthy donors reportedly exceeded newly diagnosed patients in baseline TCR diversity.

With respect to this clone: Antigen specificity is unknown.

Profiling relied on immunoSEQ multiplex PCR, and the TCRdb table lists in-frame clones only, not all of them. The sample has some 17,000 clones, over 75% seen once; the top ten hold 6.9%. The sample's time point: newly diagnosed, previously untreated cHL patient sample. Researchers used newly diagnosed, untreated classical Hodgkin lymphoma PBMCs for comparison. The CDR3 totals 14 residues. V dropped 6 bases and J dropped 3 bases, with 14 bases sitting between them. Germline CDR1 is WSHSY and CDR2 is SAAADI. The sequence was collected from a human donor with classical Hodgkin lymphoma. The chain has TRBV10-2 and TRBJ1-1; D possibly corresponds to TRBD1 (6 bases). Sequences were obtained from peripheral blood mononuclear cells (PBMCs). This chain's CDR3 is CASSPEGGDTEAFF. The CDR3 DNA reads as TGCGCCAGCAGCCCTGAGGGGGGGGACACTGAAGCTTTCTTT.